A selection of T cell receptor beta chains follows, all from one sample in a study of lymphopenia after photon versus proton radiotherapy. TCRdb's table, derived via immunoSEQ multiplex PCR, lists solely in-frame clones and lacks some. The table records over 50,000 clones, around 87% of them present only once. This specimen was peripheral blood, taken from a patient treated with photon-based radiotherapy. The receptors shown here come from a man aged 40-50 years with gastric cancer. CDR3s include the opening cysteine and the closing phenylalanine or tryptophan. D genes are given only for firm matches. Expanded clones are given a class, and other clones once, few, many or no size at all.

d_call	cdr3_length	v_call	j_call	clone_size	cdr3_aa	cdr3_nt
.	14	TRBV7-2	TRBJ1-3	once	CASSLNPQGNTIYF	TGTGCCAGCAGCTTAAATCCTCAGGGAAACACCATATATTTT
TRBD1	15	TRBV6-6	TRBJ1-5	.	CASSTGQGAFQPQHF	TGTGCCAGCAGTACCGGACAGGGGGCGTTTCAGCCCCAGCATTTT
.	13	TRBV27	TRBJ2-7	.	CASSSRATYEQYF	TGTGCCAGCAGTTCAAGGGCCACCTACGAGCAGTACTTC
.	15	TRBV7-2	TRBJ1-3	.	CASSLVGDAGNTIYF	TGTGCCAGCAGCTTAGTAGGGGATGCGGGAAACACCATATATTTT
.	14	TRBV29-1	TRBJ1-4	.	CSVEGGRGNEKLFF	TGCAGCGTTGAAGGAGGCAGGGGCAATGAAAAACTGTTTTTT
.	12	TRBV6-4	TRBJ2-3	.	CASSSGTDTQYF	TGTGCCAGCAGTTCAGGCACAGATACGCAGTATTTT
.	12	TRBV2	TRBJ1-1	.	CAGTDENTEAFF	TGTGCCGGGACCGATGAGAACACTGAAGCTTTCTTT
.	12	TRBV29-1	TRBJ1-3	.	CSVGISGNTIYF	TGCAGCGTGGGCATCTCTGGAAACACCATATATTTT
TRBD1	16	TRBV18	TRBJ2-1	.	CASSPGRQGAYNEQFF	TGTGCCAGCTCACCAGGACGACAGGGGGCCTACAATGAGCAGTTCTTC
.	14	TRBV18	TRBJ1-1	.	CASSPSGQNTEAFF	TGTGCCAGCTCACCTTCCGGTCAGAACACTGAAGCTTTCTTT
.	13	TRBV19	TRBJ2-3	.	CASTPIGGDTQYF	TGTGCCAGTACCCCCATCGGCGGGGATACGCAGTATTTT
TRBD1	16	TRBV18	TRBJ1-4	.	CASSPGQAGANEKLFF	TGTGCCAGCTCACCGGGACAGGCCGGGGCTAATGAAAAACTGTTTTTT
.	12	TRBV4-1	TRBJ2-3	once	CASAGITDTQYF	TGCGCCAGCGCCGGGATAACAGATACGCAGTATTTT
TRBD2	13	TRBV5-4	TRBJ2-3	.	CASSEGTTDTQYF	TGTGCCAGCAGCGAGGGGACTACTGATACGCAGTATTTT
.	14	TRBV5-1	TRBJ1-1	few	CASSLLQTNTEAFF	TGCGCCAGCAGCTTGCTACAGACGAACACTGAAGCTTTCTTT
.	14	TRBV7-2	TRBJ2-1	.	CASSESPGNNEQFF	TGTGCCAGCAGCGAAAGTCCGGGCAACAATGAGCAGTTCTTC
.	14	TRBV10-3	TRBJ2-7	.	CAISSGRVPYEQYF	TGTGCCATCAGTAGCGGCCGGGTCCCCTACGAGCAGTACTTC
.	17	TRBV4-3	TRBJ1-4	.	CASSQDRGGSPNEKLFF	TGCGCCAGCAGCCAAGATCGTGGCGGCAGTCCTAATGAAAAACTGTTTTTT
.	14	TRBV14	TRBJ2-3	.	CASSQDATTDTQYF	TGTGCCAGCAGCCAAGATGCTACGACCGATACGCAGTATTTT
TRBD1	14	TRBV5-1	TRBJ1-1	.	CASSPGQQNTEAFF	TGCGCCAGCAGCCCGGGACAGCAGAACACTGAAGCTTTCTTT
TRBD2	12	TRBV7-8	TRBJ2-1	.	CASSWEGNEQFF	TGTGCCAGCAGCTGGGAGGGCAATGAGCAGTTCTTC
.	11	TRBV7-9	TRBJ2-7	.	CASSLNYEQYF	TGTGCCAGCAGCTTAAATTACGAGCAGTACTTC
TRBD1	15	TRBV7-6	TRBJ2-7	once	CASSQEDRTTYEQYF	TGTGCCAGCAGCCAGGAGGACAGGACAACCTACGAGCAGTACTTC
.	13	TRBV10-3	TRBJ2-5	.	CAINRGDQETQYF	TGTGCCATCAACAGAGGAGACCAAGAGACCCAGTACTTC
TRBD2	14	TRBV6-5	TRBJ2-7	once	CASGLAGAPYEQYF	TGTGCCAGCGGACTAGCGGGGGCCCCATACGAGCAGTACTTC
.	17	TRBV21-1	TRBJ2-2	once	CASRRAGGADPGGELFF	TGTGCCAGCCGGAGGGCAGGGGGCGCGGATCCAGGCGGGGAGCTGTTTTTT